This TCR beta chain was sequenced in a study of PD-1 blockade in mismatch repair-deficient tumors. As for the study in general: Patients had about 13 mismatch repair-deficient cancer types and were previously treated and progressing.

V was clipped by 0 bases and J by 6 bases; unmatched bases: 16. This CDR3 has 18 amino acids. Per germline, CDR1 SGHRS and CDR2 YFSETQ. Only in-frame clones appear in the TCRdb table, and some are missing; sequencing was by immunoSEQ multiplex PCR. This repertoire shows 100,000 or so clones, 70% to 85% found once; its top ten account for 6.3%. Study-wide results and caveats: Rapid post-treatment expansion, then contraction, generally preceding radiologic response, marked tumor-resident clones.

This clone was detected once. Its antigen is unidentified. This material consisted of peripheral blood, taken roughly eight months after starting pembrolizumab. This chain connects TRBV5-1 to TRBJ2-5; 8 nucleotides agree with TRBD2. The sequence derives from an adult with mismatch repair-deficient cancer. The CDR3 sequence is CASSLGIFGIIAGKTQYF. CDR3 DNA: TGCGCCAGCAGCTTGGGTATCTTCGGGATAATAGCGGGAAAGACCCAGTACTTC.